These T cell receptor beta chains were read from a single sample in a study of T cells after yellow fever vaccination. TCRdb used MiXCR to reprocess the 5' RACE reads, holding one entry per CDR3 protein. Here the sample spans approximately 300,000 distinct CDR3 sequences, 8.7% being singletons. The sample in question was PBMCs, obtained on the day of the first yellow fever vaccination. These receptors were obtained from a man younger than 30 who received the YFV17D yellow fever vaccine. Each CDR3 is given with its conserved first and last residue. The order of the fields is clone size, D gene, V gene, CDR3 length, J gene, CDR3 protein, CDR3 DNA. D genes are given only for firm matches. The size field is filled for only some rows; it gives once, few, many or a size class.

many,-,TRBV6-1,15,TRBJ1-1,CASPPPGRGDTEAFF,TGTGCCAGCCCTCCTCCGGGACGAGGGGACACTGAAGCTTTCTTT
-,-,TRBV6-1,14,TRBJ1-6,CASSLGPTPSPLHF,TGTGCCAGCAGTCTCGGACCTACCCCATCACCCCTCCACTTT
few,TRBD2,TRBV20-1,17,TRBJ2-3,CSAPTSGGRLSTDTQYF,TGCAGTGCGCCGACTAGCGGGGGGCGCCTTAGCACAGATACGCAGTATTTT
few,TRBD1,TRBV10-3,13,TRBJ1-5,CAIRTGRGQPQHF,TGTGCCATCAGGACAGGGAGGGGTCAGCCCCAGCATTTT
-,TRBD2,TRBV28,15,TRBJ2-3,CASSGTSVSTDTQYF,TGTGCCAGCTCCGGGACTAGCGTCAGCACAGATACGCAGTATTTT
-,-,TRBV30,14,TRBJ2-1,CAWSLGGLYNEQFF,TGTGCCTGGAGTCTCGGGGGGCTCTACAATGAGCAGTTCTTC
-,TRBD1,TRBV24-1,14,TRBJ2-1,CATSDPGTGREQFF,TGTGCCACCAGTGACCCGGGGACAGGCCGAGAGCAGTTCTTC
-,-,TRBV12-3/TRBV12-4,14,TRBJ1-1,CASGTSGTNTEAFF,TGTGCCAGCGGGACGAGTGGGACGAACACTGAAGCTTTCTTT
-,-,TRBV6-2/TRBV6-3,14,TRBJ1-4,CASSYDTGPEKLFF,TGTGCCAGCAGTTACGACACAGGGCCTGAAAAACTGTTTTTT
few,TRBD2,TRBV20-1,13,TRBJ2-5,CSADLAGVQTQYF,TGCAGTGCCGACCTTGCGGGGGTACAGACCCAGTACTTC
many,-,TRBV6-2/TRBV6-3,12,TRBJ2-3,CASSQGGDTQYF,TGTGCCAGCAGCCAAGGGGGAGATACGCAGTATTTT
many,-,TRBV4-3,15,TRBJ2-2,CASSPRPVQSGELFF,TGCGCCAGCAGCCCACGACCAGTACAGTCCGGGGAGCTGTTTTTT
many,TRBD1,TRBV2,13,TRBJ1-1,CASSPGTGYEAFF,TGTGCCAGCAGTCCCGGGACAGGGTATGAAGCTTTCTTT
many,-,TRBV2,14,TRBJ2-2,CASSESGNTGELFF,TGTGCCAGCAGTGAATCTGGGAATACCGGGGAGCTGTTTTTT
few,-,TRBV18,15,TRBJ2-5,CASSPDKQYQETQYF,TGTGCCAGCTCACCGGACAAGCAGTACCAAGAGACCCAGTACTTC
many,-,TRBV11-2,18,TRBJ2-1,CASSLVSGGERYYNEQFF,TGTGCCAGCAGCTTAGTCTCGGGTGGGGAAAGATACTACAATGAGCAGTTCTTC
few,-,TRBV6-2/TRBV6-3,12,TRBJ1-1,CASSLDTREAFF,TGTGCCAGCAGCCTGGACACCCGAGAAGCTTTCTTT
-,TRBD2,TRBV4-2,17,TRBJ2-1,CASSQSGRGGFYNEQFF,TGTGCCAGCAGCCAGTCCGGGCGGGGGGGCTTTTACAATGAGCAGTTCTTC
few,TRBD2,TRBV11-2,14,TRBJ2-4,CASSRWPSGDIQYF,TGTGCCAGCTCCCGATGGCCTAGCGGGGACATTCAGTACTTC
few,-,TRBV4-1,15,TRBJ2-7,CASSQAEGSSYEQYF,TGCGCCAGCAGCCAAGCCGAGGGGTCCTCCTACGAGCAGTACTTC
-,-,TRBV9,14,TRBJ1-1,CASSVSWADAEAFF,TGTGCCAGCAGCGTTAGTTGGGCGGACGCTGAAGCTTTCTTT
-,TRBD2,TRBV18,16,TRBJ2-3,CASSPLRGESTDTQYF,TGTGCCAGCTCACCCCTCCGGGGGGAAAGCACAGATACGCAGTATTTT
many,-,TRBV6-2/TRBV6-3,16,TRBJ2-4,CASSLHTPLAKNIQYF,TGTGCCAGCAGCCTACACACCCCGCTAGCCAAAAACATTCAGTACTTC
many,-,TRBV4-1,14,TRBJ1-2,CASSQDRVGYGYTF,TGCGCCAGCAGCCAAGACCGGGTGGGCTATGGCTACACCTTC
-,-,TRBV20-1,15,TRBJ2-1,CSARETYSSYNEQFF,TGCAGTGCTAGAGAAACCTATAGCTCCTACAATGAGCAGTTCTTC
few,-,TRBV3-1,13,TRBJ2-7,CATASFNSYEQYF,TGTGCCACAGCTTCCTTCAACTCCTACGAGCAGTACTTC
few,TRBD1,TRBV4-1,14,TRBJ2-1,CASSPGTGGREQFF,TGCGCCAGCAGCCCCGGGACAGGGGGCAGGGAGCAGTTCTTC
few,TRBD2,TRBV5-4,16,TRBJ2-5,CASSPLAGSGQETQYF,TGTGCCAGCAGCCCACTAGCGGGGTCGGGTCAAGAGACCCAGTACTTC
many,TRBD1,TRBV29-1,12,TRBJ2-7,CSVYRTGYEQYF,TGCAGCGTTTATCGGACAGGCTACGAGCAGTACTTC
few,-,TRBV7-3,14,TRBJ2-5,CASSFSPSAQTQYF,TGTGCCAGCAGCTTTAGTCCGTCCGCGCAGACCCAGTACTTC
few,TRBD1,TRBV6-2/TRBV6-3,17,TRBJ1-5,CASSYAPRGQNNQPQHF,TGTGCCAGCAGTTACGCCCCGAGGGGACAGAACAATCAGCCCCAGCATTTT
-,-,TRBV7-9,15,TRBJ1-2,CASSSTDPDSYGYTF,TGTGCCAGCAGCTCGACCGACCCAGACAGCTATGGCTACACCTTC
many,TRBD2,TRBV5-1,17,TRBJ2-3,CASSRIGLAGTTDTQYF,TGCGCCAGCAGTAGGATAGGACTAGCGGGGACTACAGATACGCAGTATTTT
-,TRBD1,TRBV10-3,15,TRBJ1-2,CAIRDDRGLGYGYTF,TGTGCCATCAGGGATGACAGGGGGCTCGGCTATGGCTACACCTTC
few,-,TRBV12-3/TRBV12-4,14,TRBJ1-4,CASQGDLTNEKLFF,TGTGCCAGCCAGGGAGACTTGACTAATGAAAAACTGTTTTTT
few,-,TRBV27,15,TRBJ2-5,CASGEFPRGPETQYF,TGTGCCAGCGGAGAGTTCCCCCGCGGCCCGGAGACCCAGTACTTC
-,-,TRBV5-5,16,TRBJ1-1,CASSLVQGYMNTEAFF,TGTGCCAGCAGCTTGGTTCAGGGATATATGAACACTGAAGCTTTCTTT
-,-,TRBV19,16,TRBJ1-5,CASSDRTLYSNQPQHF,TGTGCCAGTAGCGACAGAACTTTATATAGCAATCAGCCCCAGCATTTT
few,-,TRBV20-1,16,TRBJ2-1,CSARDGVLSRPGEQFF,TGCAGTGCTAGAGATGGTGTCTTATCCAGGCCGGGTGAGCAGTTCTTC
few,-,TRBV6-5,14,TRBJ2-3,CASSYSTYSDTQYF,TGTGCCAGCAGTTACTCGACATACTCAGATACGCAGTATTTT
-,TRBD2,TRBV23-1,16,TRBJ2-5,CASSQYAKRGEETQYF,TGCGCCAGCAGTCAATATGCGAAGCGGGGGGAGGAGACCCAGTACTTC
few,-,TRBV14,13,TRBJ2-5,CASSQDHSQTQYF,TGTGCCAGCAGCCAAGATCACAGCCAGACCCAGTACTTC
-,-,TRBV29-1,13,TRBJ2-1,CSVERLAGVEQFF,TGCAGCGTTGAAAGGTTAGCTGGGGTTGAGCAGTTCTTC
many,TRBD2,TRBV7-2,14,TRBJ2-3,CASRRGSGVDTQYF,TGTGCCAGCAGACGGGGTAGCGGGGTAGATACGCAGTATTTT
many,-,TRBV30,17,TRBJ2-1,CAWSPLGSSAGYNEQFF,TGTGCCTGGAGTCCTTTAGGGTCCAGCGCAGGGTACAATGAGCAGTTCTTC
-,-,TRBV6-1,13,TRBJ1-2,CAIRDRANYGYTF,TGTGCCATACGTGACAGAGCTAACTATGGCTACACCTTC
few,TRBD2,TRBV7-2,16,TRBJ2-1,CASSTPSGGIYNEQFF,TGTGCCAGCAGCACGCCTAGCGGGGGGATTTACAATGAGCAGTTCTTC
-,TRBD1,TRBV6-5,15,TRBJ1-5,CASSYTGTANQPQHF,TGTGCCAGCAGTTACACCGGGACAGCAAATCAGCCCCAGCATTTT
few,TRBD2,TRBV7-9,14,TRBJ2-4,CASTPGTSGDQHHF,TGTGCCAGCACCCCTGGGACTAGCGGGGATCAGCACCACTTC
-,-,TRBV4-1,15,TRBJ1-2,CASSQDDGRGYGYTF,TGCGCCAGCAGCCAAGACGACGGGAGGGGATATGGCTACACCTTC
-,-,TRBV5-1,14,TRBJ2-5,CASKEVGAQETQYF,TGCGCCAGCAAAGAGGTGGGGGCCCAAGAGACCCAGTACTTC
-,-,TRBV20-1,12,TRBJ2-5,CSARKVAETQYF,TGCAGTGCTAGAAAGGTAGCCGAGACCCAGTACTTC
many,TRBD2,TRBV5-1,14,TRBJ2-3,CASRISGGTDTQYF,TGCGCCAGCAGAATTAGCGGGGGTACAGATACGCAGTATTTT
many,-,TRBV12-3/TRBV12-4,15,TRBJ2-6,CASSWGSSGANVLTF,TGTGCCAGCAGTTGGGGTAGCTCTGGGGCCAACGTCCTGACTTTC